The table lists the clone carrying this T cell receptor (beta chain) with a few counts. The target antigen is unknown. Trimming removed 5 bases at V and 5 bases at J, with 8 bases between. CDR1 SGHRS and CDR2 YFSETQ come from the germline V gene. The CDR3 runs to 11 residues. The record originates from a study of T cells in Graves' hyperthyroidism and ophthalmopathy. Turning to the study itself: Any treatment followed the collection of peripheral blood at initial diagnosis.

Using RNA transcripts as the source, TCR beta CDR3 regions were amplified. A set of HTBI primers served as the primers for a first-round RT-PCR of the TCR CDR3. In TCRdb, the multiplex PCR reads were re-called with MiXCR into one record per CDR3 protein. The table lists approximately 600,000 distinct CDR3 sequences, around 20% of them singletons, with under 35% in the top ten. Findings and caveats of the study: Blood samples included most of the expanded thyroid clonotypes exceeding 0.001.

The sequenced sample was blood. This TCR derives from a young man with Graves' ophthalmopathy. V and J are TRBV5-1 and TRBJ2-7; D not resolved. CDR3 coding DNA: TGCGCCAGCAGGAGTATGGACGAGCAGTACTTC. Its protein is CASRSMDEQYF.